The 24 T cell receptor beta chains below all came from one sample that was sequenced in a study of T cells after yellow fever vaccination. TCRdb re-called the 5' RACE reads with MiXCR, one entry per CDR3 protein. The sample has under 200,000 distinct CDR3 sequences; around 10% are singletons. Material: CD8+ T cells sorted from PBMCs, obtained 15 days after the yellow fever booster vaccination. The receptors were gathered from a man between 18 and 35 years old who received the YFV17D yellow fever vaccine.

The chain couples TRBV5-1 to TRBJ2-7; the match to TRBD2 covers 11 bases. The CDR3 is 13 amino acids. Germline V gene sequence: CDR1 SGHRS, CDR2 YFSETQ. V lost 5 bases to trimming and J lost 4 bases; unmatched junction nucleotides: 2. The CDR3 spells CASRASGGYEQYV. The DNA of the CDR3 is TGCGCCAGCAGGGCTAGCGGGGGGTACGAGCAGTACGTC.

The genes are TRBV7-9 and TRBJ2-4, with unresolved D. The V end lost 5 bases, the J end lost 5 bases, and 10 bases lay between the germline ends. Germline loops: CDR1 SEHNR, CDR2 FQNEAQ (reference sequence). This CDR3 spans 13 amino acids. The CDR3 bases are TGTGCCAGCAGCCTTGTGAGTCAAAACATTCAGTACTTC. Amino acid sequence: CASSLVSQNIQYF.

This clonotype was observed a handful of times. This chain joins TRBV9 and TRBJ1-6; 7 nucleotides align to TRBD1. CDR3 size: 16 residues. Germline V CDR1 and CDR2: SGDLS, YYNGEE. The J segment lost 3 bases and the V segment lost 0 bases, leaving 3 bases of the junction unmatched. Written as DNA, the CDR3 is TGTGCCAGCAGCGTAGAAGGGGGCGGCTATAATTCACCCCTCCACTTT. As protein: CASSVEGGGYNSPLHF.

This clonotype was counted a few times. The V and J genes are TRBV3-1 and TRBJ2-3; TRBD2 matches at 9 bases. The germline CDR1 and CDR2 sequences are LGHDT and YNNKEL (reference sequence). J was trimmed by 8 bases and V by 4 bases; bases with no gene match: 4. The CDR3 totals 13 residues. This chain's CDR3 is CASSRRTSVTQYF. The CDR3 DNA reads as TGTGCCAGCAGCCGCCGGACTAGCGTTACGCAGTATTTT.

The chain couples TRBV3-1 to TRBJ1-4; D ambiguous. Trimming shortened V by 5 bases and J by 2 bases, and 9 bases separated the two germline ends. Germline lookup yields CDR1 LGHDT and CDR2 YNNKEL (reference sequence). The CDR3 spans 14 residues. The CDR3 sequence: CASSYEATNEKLFF. CDR3 nucleotide sequence: TGTGCCAGCAGCTACGAGGCGACTAATGAAAAACTGTTTTTT.

The chain recombines TRBV10-2 with TRBJ1-5; no firm D call. Germline CDR1 and CDR2: WSHSY and SAAADI. V dropped 3 bases and J dropped 2 bases, with 11 bases sitting between them. The CDR3 is 15 residues long. CDR3: CASSDIARGNQPQHF. CDR3 in DNA: TGCGCCAGCAGTGACATCGCCAGAGGCAATCAGCCCCAGCATTTT.

The chain carries TRBV7-3 and TRBJ2-3, with 8 bases that match TRBD2. V lost 5 bases and J lost 3; bases outside the gene matches: 10. The CDR3 has 16 residues. Germline V CDR1 and CDR2: SGHTA, FQGTGA. The CDR3 sequence: CASSLYLRGGTDTQYF. The CDR3 DNA reads TGTGCCAGCAGCCTCTATCTCCGGGGGGGGACAGATACGCAGTATTTT.

CDR3 in amino acids: CASSYSGSGNYGYTF. Here the CDR3 DNA reads TGTGCCAGCAGTTACTCTGGTTCCGGTAACTATGGCTACACCTTC. This sequence joins TRBV6-5 and TRBJ1-2; D ambiguous. V was cut by 0 bases and J by 1 base, with 9 bases left in between. The germline V gene encodes CDR1 MNHEY and CDR2 SVGAGI. CDR3 size: 15 residues.

The chain employs TRBV3-1 and TRBJ1-2; no definite D call. From germline, CDR1 is LGHDT and CDR2 YNNKEL (reference sequence). CDR3 length: 16 residues. The V end lost 0 bases, the J end lost 1 base, and 12 bases lay between the germline ends. CDR3 DNA: TGTGCCAGCAGCCAAGATTGGGCCTGGGGTAACTATGGCTACACCTTC. It translates to CASSQDWAWGNYGYTF.

This clonotype was seen repeatedly, ten times or more. The V and J genes are TRBV18 and TRBJ1-2; tentatively, D is TRBD1 (5 bases). The CDR3 contains 14 residues. V gave up 3 bases and J gave up 8 bases, with 16 bases separating them. Germline V gene data show CDR1 as KGHSH and CDR2 as LQKENI. CDR3 protein: CASSPNGGAGGYTF. The CDR3 region has the DNA TGTGCCAGCTCACCCAACGGTGGGGCTGGCGGCTACACCTTC.

The V call is TRBV7-9, the J call TRBJ1-1; the D gene is possibly TRBD1 (6 bases). Trimming removed 0 bases from V and 2 bases from J, with 10 bases in between. CDR1 and CDR2 from the germline V gene are SEHNR and FQNEAQ (reference sequence). CDR3 length equals 15 residues. This CDR3 is CASSLAQGRNTEAFF. CDR3 sequence (DNA): TGTGCCAGCAGCTTAGCCCAGGGGAGAAACACTGAAGCTTTCTTT.

The chain links TRBV7-2 to TRBJ2-7; TRBD1 aligns across 10 bases. CDR1 is SGHTA, CDR2 FQGNSA, per germline. This CDR3 has 15 amino acids. The ends lost 5 bases at V and 3 bases at J; junction bases unmatched: 7. CDR3 DNA sequence: TGTGCCAGCAGCCCCGGGACAGGGGCCTTCTACGAGCAGTACGTC. Translation: CASSPGTGAFYEQYV.

There are a few counts of this clonotype. V and J are TRBV6-6 and TRBJ2-7, with D tentatively TRBD1 (6 bases). The CDR3 contains 14 residues. Looked up from germline, CDR1 is MNHNY and CDR2 is SVGAGI (reference sequence). Between the trimmed V and J ends, which lost 7 bases and 2 bases, there was a span of 15 bases. CDR3 loop: CASTQTGAAYEQYV. CDR3 nucleotide sequence: TGTGCCAGCACCCAGACAGGAGCAGCCTACGAGCAGTACGTC.

This clonotype has a handful of counts. The J gene is TRBJ2-2, the V gene TRBV12-3 or TRBV12-4, with 9 nucleotides matching TRBD2. The CDR3 has 15 residues. V shed 3 bases, J shed 4 bases, and the junction held 3 bases outside the gene matches. As DNA, the CDR3 is TGTGCCAGCAGTTTTCTAGCGGGGCCCACCGGGGAGCTGTTTTTT. Translated: CASSFLAGPTGELFF.

This chain links TRBV29-1 with TRBJ1-2; 7 bases agree with TRBD1. The germline V gene has CDR1 SQVTM and CDR2 ANQGSEA. The CDR3 runs 12 residues. V lost 8 bases to trimming and J lost 3 bases; unmatched junction nucleotides: 6. The CDR3 is CSTPTGDYGYTF. The CDR3 bases are TGCAGCACGCCAACAGGGGACTATGGCTACACCTTC.

This clonotype was counted a few times. This chain uses TRBV6-2 or TRBV6-3 with TRBJ1-5; tentatively, D is TRBD1 (6 bases). The CDR3 spans 15 residues. Trimming cost V 3 bases and J 6 bases, with 15 bases left between them. Germline CDR1 reads MNHEY; CDR2 reads SVGEGT. The CDR3 sequence: CASSYSTGFLQPQHF. The CDR3 bases are TGTGCCAGCAGTTATTCCACAGGGTTCCTTCAGCCCCAGCATTTT.

This clonotype was seen more than once but under ten times. The chain recombines TRBV4-1 with TRBJ1-2; D is undetermined. This CDR3 is 16 amino acids long. V dropped 1 base and J dropped 0 bases, with 12 bases sitting between them. Germline V gene data show CDR1 as MGHRA and CDR2 as YSYEKL. The CDR3 region is CASSQVVTTTNYGYTF. The DNA for the CDR3 is TGCGCCAGCAGCCAAGTCGTGACAACTACTAACTATGGCTACACCTTC.

The chain couples TRBV7-2 to TRBJ2-3; D uncertain. The length of the CDR3 is 16 residues. Germline lookup yields CDR1 SGHTA and CDR2 FQGNSA. Trimming removed 2 bases at V and 6 bases at J, with 18 bases between. The CDR3 loop is CASSLTDQPVLDTQYF. CDR3 nucleotides: TGTGCCAGCAGCTTAACGGACCAGCCGGTTCTCGATACGCAGTATTTT.

This clonotype was seen only a few times. The J gene is TRBJ1-2, the V gene TRBV10-2, with D uncertain. Trimming shortened V by 5 bases and J by 8 bases, and 9 bases separated the two germline ends. The CDR3 has 11 residues. From germline, CDR1 is WSHSY and CDR2 SAAADI. CDR3: CASSSGLGYTF. CDR3 DNA: TGCGCCAGCAGTTCGGGTTTGGGCTACACCTTC.

The rearrangement links TRBV7-7 to TRBJ2-5; TRBD2 matches at 7 bases. This CDR3 has 13 residues. CDR1 is SSHAT, CDR2 FNYEAQ, per germline (reference sequence). The CDR3 nucleotides read TGTGCTAGCGGTGGGAGGGCTACGAAGACCCAGTACTTC. Amino acid sequence: CASGGRATKTQYF.

The chain employs TRBV7-9 and TRBJ2-3, with D tentatively TRBD1 (9 bases). The V end lost 4 bases, the J end lost 10 bases, and 18 bases lay between the germline ends. The CDR3 sequence is 14 residues long. Looked up from germline, CDR1 is SEHNR and CDR2 is FQNEAQ (reference sequence). The DNA of the CDR3 is TGTGCCAGCAGCTCGGGGGGGGACAGGGAGCCGCAGTATTTT. This sequence encodes CASSSGGDREPQYF. The complete variable domain, with remaining parts taken from reference TRBV7-9 and TRBJ2-3, reads DTGVSQNPRHKITKRGQNVTFRCDPISEHNRLYWYRQTLGQGPEFLTYFQNEAQLEKSRLLSDRFSAERPKGSFSTLEIQRTEQGDSAMYLCASSSGGDREPQYFGPGTRLTVL.

This clonotype occurred a few times. The rearrangement links TRBV6-1 to TRBJ2-2; TRBD2 matches at 10 bases. CDR1 MNHNS and CDR2 SASEGT come from the germline V gene. This CDR3 is 15 amino acids long. The trim removed 4 bases at V and 3 bases at J, leaving 2 bases unmatched. The CDR3 protein is CASSGLAGDTGELFF. CDR3 coding DNA: TGTGCCAGCAGTGGGCTAGCGGGGGACACCGGGGAGCTGTTTTTT.

The rearrangement joins TRBV29-1 to TRBJ2-2; 7 positions agree with TRBD1. Losses at the gene ends were 7 bases for V and 0 bases for J; bases not matched to a gene: 2. The CDR3 loop spans 13 amino acids. Looked up from germline, CDR1 is SQVTM and CDR2 is ANQGSEA. CDR3 sequence reads: CSAGTANTGELFF. As DNA, the CDR3 is TGCAGCGCTGGGACAGCGAACACCGGGGAGCTGTTTTTT.

There are a few counts of this clonotype. This chain uses TRBV5-5 with TRBJ1-1; 8 bases agree with TRBD1. V lost 5 bases to trimming and J lost 4 bases; unmatched junction nucleotides: 4. The CDR3 totals 13 residues. Germline CDR1 SGHKS, CDR2 YYEKEE (reference sequence). This CDR3 reads CASRAGGGTEAFF. The CDR3 nucleotides are TGTGCCAGCAGAGCAGGGGGCGGCACTGAAGCTTTCTTT.